Following are 8 T cell receptor beta chains from one sample sequenced in a study of cytomegalovirus exposure and HLA in healthy donors. 13 Jbeta primers and 60 Vbeta primers were used for the PCR. Clones were sequenced by immunoSEQ multiplex PCR, and TCRdb holds only the in-frame ones, with some missing. There are 130,000 to 150,000 clones in the sample; roughly 75% occur only once, and roughly 2.2% lies in the top ten. Source material: PBMCs. The receptors here all came from a man aged 25 to 45 in good health and CMV-seronegative.

This clone is a singleton in its sample. The rearrangement joins TRBV28 to TRBJ2-5, with 9 bases aligning to TRBD2. CDR1 is MDHEN and CDR2 is SYDVKM in the germline V gene. This CDR3 is 14 amino acids long. V lost 4 bases to trimming and J lost 5 bases; unmatched junction nucleotides: 5. CDR3 coding DNA: TGTGCCAGCAGTTCAGCTAGCGGGATGGAGACCCAGTACTTC. Encoded protein: CASSSASGMETQYF.

This clone was counted between two and nine times. This rearrangement joins TRBV18 to TRBJ2-1, with 15 bases identical to TRBD2. Per the germline V gene, CDR1 is KGHSH and CDR2 is LQKENI. With V trimmed by 3 bases and J by 9 bases, 3 bases remained unmatched. The CDR3 spans 15 residues. The CDR3 DNA follows: TGTGCCAGCTCACCCGGGACTAGCGGGAGGATTGAGCAGTTCTTC. This gives the protein CASSPGTSGRIEQFF.

In nucleotides, the CDR3 is TGTGCCAGCCAGCTCCGCGGGGCCTCCTACAATGAGCAGTTCTTC. It specifies CASQLRGASYNEQFF. The rearrangement joins TRBV2 to TRBJ2-1, with a tentative D call TRBD2 (6 bases). CDR1 SNHLY and CDR2 FYNNEI come from the germline V gene. The CDR3 sequence is 15 residues long. Trimming left V 8 bases short and J 0 bases short, with 14 bases between.

This clone was counted once. The same CDR3 also results from other DNA sequences found in this sample. The chain links TRBV6-6 to TRBJ2-1, with TRBD2 matching 8 bases. J lost 8 bases, V lost 4 bases, and 7 bases had no gene match. This CDR3 comprises 14 residues. Per germline, CDR1 MNHNY and CDR2 SVGAGI (reference sequence). The CDR3 region has the DNA TGTGCCAGCAGTTCCGGGACTAGTGGTGATGAGCAGTTCTTC. Translating gives CASSSGTSGDEQFF.

This rearrangement joins TRBV28 to TRBJ2-7; 8 nucleotides align to TRBD1. J gave up 5 bases and V 2 bases, and 8 bases lay outside the gene matches. Looked up from germline, CDR1 is MDHEN and CDR2 is SYDVKM. CDR3 length: 15 amino acids. The CDR3 bases are TGTGCCAGCAGTTTAGGATCCAGGGGGCGCGACGAGCAGTACTTC. Translated: CASSLGSRGRDEQYF.

This clone has only a few counts. This rearrangement joins TRBV6-5 to TRBJ1-5, with TRBD1 matching 7 bases. Germline lookup yields CDR1 MNHEY and CDR2 SVGAGI. V trimming: 6 bases; J trimming: 4 bases; junction bases outside the gene matches: 6. The CDR3 covers 14 residues. CDR3 in amino acids: CASSSGTENQPQHF. DNA of the CDR3: TGTGCCAGCAGCTCCGGGACAGAGAATCAGCCCCAGCATTTT.

As for this clone: An end of the junction differs from the germline gene, which may be a read error. CDR3 nucleotides: TGTGCCAGCGGTTTAGACAGAAGTAACTATGGCTACACCTTC. Translating it yields CASGLDRSNYGYTF. The rearrangement links TRBV28 to TRBJ1-2; a possible D gene is TRBD1 (5 bases). This CDR3 spans 14 amino acids. Germline lookup yields CDR1 MDHEN and CDR2 SYDVKM.

Only a few counts were recorded for this clone. In DNA, the CDR3 is TGTGCCAGCAGTCCCCCGGTGCAGGGTGGTTACGAGCAGTACTTC. It codes for CASSPPVQGGYEQYF. The V gene is TRBV6-1, the J gene TRBJ2-7; possibly TRBD1 for D (5 bases). The CDR3 totals 15 residues. Trimming took off 5 bases at V and 4 bases at J, with 18 bases between the two ends. Germline CDR1 is MNHNS and CDR2 is SASEGT.